This record concerns one TCR beta chain sequence. Its antigen is not identified. This sample is drawn from a study of monozygotic twins with inflammatory bowel disease. Each donor gave 2.5 to 3 ml of peripheral blood. CDR3 length: 13 amino acids. Study-wide results and limits: Patient repertoires may carry noise from differing immunosuppressive treatments. For IBD, no single strong associated signal or clonotype was supported.

Researchers used roughly 3,800 ng of total RNA for each TCR library. With the 5' RACE reads reprocessed, TCRdb shows one record per CDR3 protein and no DNA. The sample totals fewer than 200,000 distinct CDR3 sequences. The receptor was isolated from a human donor with ulcerative colitis or Crohn's disease, or a healthy co-twin of an affected twin (not recorded which). Sequenced input: blood. The chain carries TRBV12-3 or TRBV12-4 and TRBJ2-1; checking the TCRdb D call of TRBD2 is not possible without DNA. CDR3 residues: CASRASGRHEQFF.